The 9 T cell receptor beta chains below all came from one sample that was sequenced in a study of radiotherapy plus CTLA-4 blockade in lung cancer. Assay used: immunoSEQ multiplex PCR; TCRdb lists only in-frame clones, some missing. The table includes tens of thousands of clones, about 72% detected once. Sample: peripheral blood, taken from a patient treated with radiotherapy plus ipilimumab. The receptors were gathered from a human donor with non-small cell lung cancer who had stable disease on radiotherapy plus ipilimumab.

The chain uses TRBV6-5 and TRBJ1-6, with 9 bases aligning to TRBD1. Trimming at V came to 4 bases and at J to 9 bases, leaving 4 bases not matched to a gene. The germline V gene encodes CDR1 MNHEY and CDR2 SVGAGI. The CDR3 runs to 14 residues. CDR3 in amino acids: CASSLQGATSPLHF. DNA for the CDR3: TGTGCCAGCAGTTTACAGGGGGCCACTTCACCCCTCCACTTT.

The rearrangement joins TRBV7-8 to TRBJ2-1; 7 bases align to TRBD1. Germline loops: CDR1 SGHVS, CDR2 FQNEAQ. The J segment lost 0 bases and the V segment lost 5 bases, leaving 7 bases of the junction unmatched. This CDR3 is built from 16 residues. CDR3 in DNA: TGTGCCAGCAGCGAGGGACAGACGAGCTCCTACAATGAGCAGTTCTTC. Its protein is CASSEGQTSSYNEQFF.

The rearrangement uses TRBV6-5 and TRBJ2-7, with 7 bases identical to TRBD1. Germline trimming cut 5 bases from V and 6 bases from J; bases unmatched to any gene: 7. The CDR3 is made up of 13 amino acids. CDR1 is MNHEY and CDR2 is SVGAGI in the germline V gene. The DNA for the CDR3 is TGTGCCAGCAGTGTGGAAGGGGGCGGCGAGCAGTACTTC. It translates to CASSVEGGGEQYF.

V gene TRBV28 combines with J gene TRBJ1-5, with D possibly being TRBD1 (6 bases). The CDR3 totals 15 residues. The V end lost 8 bases, the J end lost 0 bases, and 14 bases lay between the germline ends. Germline V gene data show CDR1 as MDHEN and CDR2 as SYDVKM. Here the CDR3 reads CASGRGGYSNQPQHF. The CDR3 DNA follows: TGTGCCAGCGGCCGAGGGGGGTATAGCAATCAGCCCCAGCATTTT.

This clone was observed once. The chain links TRBV19 to TRBJ1-2, with D maybe TRBD1 (6 bases). Germline values: CDR1 LNHDA, CDR2 SQIVND (reference sequence). Trimming took off 3 bases at V and 4 bases at J, with 12 bases between the two ends. The CDR3 has 14 residues. Here the CDR3 reads CASSMAGEAYGYTF. The CDR3 DNA is TGTGCCAGTAGTATGGCAGGGGAGGCCTATGGCTACACCTTC.

The chain joins TRBV5-1 to TRBJ2-5; 8 bases align to TRBD1. This CDR3 has 18 amino acids. Looked up from germline, CDR1 is SGHRS and CDR2 is YFSETQ. J gave up 5 bases and V 4 bases, and 19 bases lay outside the gene matches. The CDR3: CASSTRLVRQGAGETQYF. CDR3 DNA sequence: TGCGCCAGCAGCACCAGACTTGTTCGGCAGGGGGCGGGGGAGACCCAGTACTTC.

There are a few counts of this clone. This chain links TRBV6-5 with TRBJ1-5; possible D gene TRBD1, 5 bases. V gave up 0 bases and J gave up 4 bases, with 10 bases separating them. Germline lookup yields CDR1 MNHEY and CDR2 SVGAGI. This CDR3 comprises 15 residues. The CDR3 DNA reads TGTGCCAGCAGTTACTCGTGGGACCTAAATCAGCCCCAGCATTTT. Encoded protein: CASSYSWDLNQPQHF.

CDR3 nucleotide sequence: TGTGCCAGCAGCGTGGGACAGGGGGGGACCGGGGAGCTGTTTTTT. It is translated as CASSVGQGGTGELFF. V is TRBV9 and J is TRBJ2-2, with 11 bases lining up with TRBD1. Germline-derived CDR1 and CDR2 are SGDLS and YYNGEE. CDR3 length: 15 residues. The trim removed 2 bases at V and 5 bases at J, leaving 2 bases unmatched.

This clone appeared a few times. The CDR3 DNA reads as TGTGCCAGCACCGTCCCGGGTCTTAATGAAAAACTGTTTTTT. Its translation is CASTVPGLNEKLFF. This chain links TRBV28 with TRBJ1-4; D is ambiguous. This CDR3 comprises 14 residues. The germline V and J ends were trimmed by 7 bases and 4 bases, with 13 bases remaining between them. Germline assignment: CDR1 MDHEN and CDR2 SYDVKM.